This TCR beta chain was identified in a study of T cell repertoires in cytomegalovirus infection. About the research overall: Public TCR beta signature analysis indicated the presence of both CMV infection and matching HLA type. Study conclusions and caveats: CMV-specific HLA-C-restricted TCR beta clonotypes dominated the ex vivo response. Carriage of CMV together with the relevant HLA was identifiable through cumulative public TCR beta family frequency.

TCRdb redid the calling of the reads with MiXCR, one entry per CDR3 protein. Here the sample spans about 150,000 distinct CDR3 sequences, 17% being singletons. This clonotype has only a few counts. Its target is not known. Trimming cost V 0 bases and J 7 bases, with 16 bases left between them. The CDR3 extends over 15 amino acids. Looked up from germline, CDR1 is LGHNA and CDR2 is YSLEER. The sample was CD8+ T cells from PBMCs. The rearrangement joins TRBV4-3 to TRBJ2-7, with D possibly being TRBD1 (6 bases). The receptor comes from a human donor in good health (CMV status not recorded). Some clones in this sample may be carry-over from other donors' samples. Written as DNA, the CDR3 is TGCGCCAGCAGCCAAGAGCAGGGGCCAACGCGGGAGCAGTACTTC. It codes for CASSQEQGPTREQYF.